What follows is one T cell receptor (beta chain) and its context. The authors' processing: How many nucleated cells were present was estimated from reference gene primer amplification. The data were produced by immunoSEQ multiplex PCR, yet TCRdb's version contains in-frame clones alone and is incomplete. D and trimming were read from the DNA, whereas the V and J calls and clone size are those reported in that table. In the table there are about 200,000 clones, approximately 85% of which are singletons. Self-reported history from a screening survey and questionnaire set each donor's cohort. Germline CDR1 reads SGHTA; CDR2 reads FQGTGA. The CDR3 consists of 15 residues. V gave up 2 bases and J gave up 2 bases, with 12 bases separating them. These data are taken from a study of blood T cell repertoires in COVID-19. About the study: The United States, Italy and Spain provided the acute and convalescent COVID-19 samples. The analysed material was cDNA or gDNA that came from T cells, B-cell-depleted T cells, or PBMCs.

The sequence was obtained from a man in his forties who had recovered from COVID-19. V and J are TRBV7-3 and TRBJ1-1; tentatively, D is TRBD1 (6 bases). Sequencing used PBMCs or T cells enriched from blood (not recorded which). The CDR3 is CASSLALGANTEAFF. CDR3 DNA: TGTGCCAGCAGCTTAGCTCTGGGGGCCAACACTGAAGCTTTCTTT. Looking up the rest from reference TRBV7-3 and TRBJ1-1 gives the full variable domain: GAGVSQTPSNKVTEKGKYVELRCDPISGHTALYWYRQSLGQGPEFLIYFQGTGAADDSGLPNDRFFAVRPEGSVSTLKIQRTERGDSAVYLCASSLALGANTEAFFGQGTRLTVV.